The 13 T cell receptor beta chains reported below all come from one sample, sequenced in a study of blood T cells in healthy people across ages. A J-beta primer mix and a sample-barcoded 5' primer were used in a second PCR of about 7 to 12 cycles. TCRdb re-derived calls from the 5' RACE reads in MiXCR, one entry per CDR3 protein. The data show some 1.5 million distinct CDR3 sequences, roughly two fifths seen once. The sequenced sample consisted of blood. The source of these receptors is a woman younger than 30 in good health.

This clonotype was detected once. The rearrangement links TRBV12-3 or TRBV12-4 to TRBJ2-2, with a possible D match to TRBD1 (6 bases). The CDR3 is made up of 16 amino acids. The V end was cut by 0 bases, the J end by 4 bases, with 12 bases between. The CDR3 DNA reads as TGTGCCAGCAGTTTAGCCGGGACACTACGCACCGGGGAGCTGTTTTTT. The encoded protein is CASSLAGTLRTGELFF.

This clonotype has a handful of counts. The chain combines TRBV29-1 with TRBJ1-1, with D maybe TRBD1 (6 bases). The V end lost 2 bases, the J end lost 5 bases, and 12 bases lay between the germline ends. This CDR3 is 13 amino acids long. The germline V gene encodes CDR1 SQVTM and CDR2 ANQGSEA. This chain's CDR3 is CSVERTVKTEAFF. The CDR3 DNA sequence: TGCAGCGTTGAAAGGACAGTCAAGACTGAAGCTTTCTTT.

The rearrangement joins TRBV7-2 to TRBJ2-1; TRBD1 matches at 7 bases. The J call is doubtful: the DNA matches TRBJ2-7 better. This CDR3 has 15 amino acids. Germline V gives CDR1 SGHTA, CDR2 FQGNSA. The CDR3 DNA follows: TGTGCCAGCAGCCTTTCAACAGGGGTCTACAATGAGCAGTACTTC. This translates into CASSLSTGVYNEQYF.

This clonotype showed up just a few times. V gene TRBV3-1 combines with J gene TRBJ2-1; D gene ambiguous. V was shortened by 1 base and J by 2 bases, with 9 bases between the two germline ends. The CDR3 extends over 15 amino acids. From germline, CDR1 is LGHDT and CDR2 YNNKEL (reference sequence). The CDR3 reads CASSQGSEPYNEQFF. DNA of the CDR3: TGTGCCAGCAGCCAAGGGTCCGAACCCTACAATGAGCAGTTCTTC.

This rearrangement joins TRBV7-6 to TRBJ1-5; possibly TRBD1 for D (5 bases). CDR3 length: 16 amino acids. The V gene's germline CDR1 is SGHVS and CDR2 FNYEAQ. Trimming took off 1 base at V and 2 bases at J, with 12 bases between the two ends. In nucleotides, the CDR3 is TGTGCCAGCAGCTTAGATCAGGGAGGCGGCAATCAGCCCCAGCATTTT. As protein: CASSLDQGGGNQPQHF.

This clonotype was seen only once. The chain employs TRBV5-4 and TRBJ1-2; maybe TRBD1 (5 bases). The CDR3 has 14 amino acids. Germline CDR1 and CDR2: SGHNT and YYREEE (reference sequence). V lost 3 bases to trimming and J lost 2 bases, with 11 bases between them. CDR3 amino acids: CASSWETENYGYTF. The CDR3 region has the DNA TGTGCCAGCAGCTGGGAGACAGAAAACTATGGCTACACCTTC.

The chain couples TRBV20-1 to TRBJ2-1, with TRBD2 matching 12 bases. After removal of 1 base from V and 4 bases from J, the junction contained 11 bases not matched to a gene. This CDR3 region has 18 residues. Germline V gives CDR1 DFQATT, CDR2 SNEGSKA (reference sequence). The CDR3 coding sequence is TGCAGTGCTAGAGGGATCATAACTAGCGGGGGGTGGTACAATGAGCAGTTCTTC. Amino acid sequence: CSARGIITSGGWYNEQFF.

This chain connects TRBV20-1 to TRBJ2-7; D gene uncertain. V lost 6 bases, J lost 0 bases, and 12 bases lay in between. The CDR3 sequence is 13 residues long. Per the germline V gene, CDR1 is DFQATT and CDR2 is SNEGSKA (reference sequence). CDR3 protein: CSADGPSSYEQYF. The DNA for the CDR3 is TGCAGTGCCGATGGACCCAGCTCCTACGAGCAGTACTTC.

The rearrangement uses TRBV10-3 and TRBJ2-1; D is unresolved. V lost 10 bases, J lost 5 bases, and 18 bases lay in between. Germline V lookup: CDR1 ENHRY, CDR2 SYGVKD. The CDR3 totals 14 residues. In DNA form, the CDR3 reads TGTGCCACCTCACAATTCGAAAAGAACAATGAGCAGTTCTTC. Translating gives CATSQFEKNNEQFF.

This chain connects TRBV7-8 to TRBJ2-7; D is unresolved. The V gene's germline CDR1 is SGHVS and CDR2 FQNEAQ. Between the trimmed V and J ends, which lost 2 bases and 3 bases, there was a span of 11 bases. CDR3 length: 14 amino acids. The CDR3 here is CASSLLEMSYEQYF. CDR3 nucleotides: TGTGCCAGCAGCTTACTAGAGATGAGCTACGAGCAGTACTTC.

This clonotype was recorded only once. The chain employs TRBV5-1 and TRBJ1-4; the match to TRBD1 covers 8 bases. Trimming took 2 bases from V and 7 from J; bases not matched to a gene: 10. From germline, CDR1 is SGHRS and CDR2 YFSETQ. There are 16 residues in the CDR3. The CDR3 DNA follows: TGCGCCAGCAGCTTCGGGGCGACAGGGGATGGTGAAAAACTGTTTTTT. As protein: CASSFGATGDGEKLFF.

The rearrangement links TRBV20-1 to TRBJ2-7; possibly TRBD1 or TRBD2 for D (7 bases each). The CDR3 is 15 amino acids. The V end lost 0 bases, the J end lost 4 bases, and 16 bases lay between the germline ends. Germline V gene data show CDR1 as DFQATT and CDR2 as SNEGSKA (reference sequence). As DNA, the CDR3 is TGCAGTGCTAGAGACCGACAGGGAGGGCTTTACGAGCAGTACTTC. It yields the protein CSARDRQGGLYEQYF.

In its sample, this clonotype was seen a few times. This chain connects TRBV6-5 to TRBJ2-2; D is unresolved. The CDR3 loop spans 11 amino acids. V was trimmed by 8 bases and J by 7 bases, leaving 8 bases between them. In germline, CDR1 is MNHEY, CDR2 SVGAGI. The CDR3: CASFFGGELFF. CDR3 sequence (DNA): TGTGCCAGCTTCTTCGGCGGGGAGCTGTTTTTT.